Following are 5 T cell receptor beta chains from one sample sequenced in a study of blood T cell repertoires in COVID-19. Clones were sequenced by immunoSEQ multiplex PCR, and TCRdb holds only the in-frame ones, with some missing. This sample has 230,000 or so clones; approximately 90% occur once, and the top ten carry 2.6%. Sequencing was performed on PBMCs or T cells enriched from blood (not recorded which). The receptors come from a woman under 40 who had recovered from COVID-19.

The chain recombines TRBV11-2 with TRBJ2-7; TRBD1 aligns across 7 bases. Germline assignment: CDR1 SGHAT and CDR2 FQNNGV. This CDR3 comprises 14 residues. V shed 4 bases and J 2 bases; nucleotides not matched to a gene: 5. The chain's CDR3 is CASSWGQLTYEQYF. The CDR3 DNA is TGTGCCAGCAGCTGGGGACAGCTAACCTACGAGCAGTACTTC.

This sequence joins TRBV5-5 and TRBJ1-2; TRBD1 matches at 7 bases. CDR3 length: 13 amino acids. CDR1 is SGHKS, CDR2 YYEKEE, per germline (reference sequence). The V gene end was trimmed by 4 bases and the J gene end by 4 bases; junction bases not matched to a gene: 4. CDR3: CASSLGTAYGYTF. The CDR3 bases are TGTGCCAGCAGCCTGGGGACAGCCTATGGCTACACCTTC.

V usage is TRBV5-4 and J usage is TRBJ2-7, with 9 bases lining up with TRBD1. From germline, CDR1 is SGHNT and CDR2 YYREEE (reference sequence). The V segment lost 4 bases and the J segment 0 bases; nucleotides outside the gene matches: 5. This CDR3 is 15 amino acids long. The DNA of the CDR3 is TGTGCCAGCAGCCCTGGGACAGGGAGCTCCTACGAGCAGTACTTC. Its translation: CASSPGTGSSYEQYF.

This rearrangement joins TRBV12-5 to TRBJ1-1; 7 bases agree with TRBD1. CDR3 length equals 13 residues. V shed 6 bases and J 3 bases; nucleotides not matched to a gene: 4. Germline loops: CDR1 LGHNT, CDR2 FRNRAP. CDR3 nucleotide sequence: TGTGCTAGTGGCTACACAGGGGACACTGAAGCTTTCTTT. Protein product: CASGYTGDTEAFF.

The CDR3 sequence is CASSHGSNQPQHF. CDR3 DNA sequence: TGTGCCAGCAGCCACGGTAGCAATCAGCCCCAGCATTTT. The genes are TRBV3-1 (or the pseudogene TRBV3-2) and TRBJ1-5, with unresolved D. The CDR3 is 13 amino acids. Between the trimmed V and J ends, which lost 3 bases and 0 bases, there was a span of 3 bases. Germline V gene sequence: CDR1 LGHDT, CDR2 YNNKEL (reference sequence).